Below, 8 T cell receptor beta chains from the same sample are listed, as sequenced in a study of blood T cell repertoires in COVID-19. Assay: immunoSEQ multiplex PCR; the TCRdb copy retains only in-frame clones and omits some. The top ten hold more than 13% of the sample, which has approximately 100,000 clones, less than 85% seen once. Sequencing was performed on peripheral blood. These receptors were taken from a woman aged 55-69 years with acute or convalescent COVID-19.

This clone occurred once. The chain recombines TRBV3-1 (or the pseudogene TRBV3-2) with TRBJ2-2, with D possibly matching TRBD1 (6 bases). The germline V gene has CDR1 LGHDT and CDR2 YNNKEL (reference sequence). V was cut by 3 bases and J by 4 bases, with 9 bases left in between. This CDR3 comprises 14 residues. The CDR3 sequence: CASSHGGRTGELFF. The CDR3 DNA is TGTGCCAGCAGCCATGGGGGCCGCACCGGGGAGCTGTTTTTT.

This clone was counted between two and nine times. The chain's CDR3 is CASSFGTASNQPQHF. The CDR3 coding sequence is TGTGCCAGCAGTTTTGGTACAGCTTCCAATCAGCCCCAGCATTTT. The V call is TRBV28, the J call TRBJ1-5; D is uncertain. Germline CDR1 MDHEN, CDR2 SYDVKM. The CDR3 is 15 amino acids. Trimming pared 3 bases from V and 3 bases from J, leaving 12 bases between.

This chain connects TRBV30 to TRBJ1-1, with 11 bases identical to TRBD1. This CDR3 spans 16 amino acids. V dropped 0 bases and J dropped 3; count of bases not matched to a gene: 6. CDR1 and CDR2 (germline): GTSNPN, SVGIG (reference sequence). As DNA, the CDR3 is TGTGCCTGGAGTGTATTCCCGGGACAGGGGGACACTGAAGCTTTCTTT. This translates into CAWSVFPGQGDTEAFF.

CDR3 loop: CASSSVYQETQYF. CDR3 in DNA: TGTGCCAGCAGCTCAGTGTACCAAGAGACCCAGTACTTC. The chain carries TRBV7-2 and TRBJ2-5; unclear D gene. CDR1 SGHTA and CDR2 FQGNSA come from the germline V gene. The CDR3 is 13 residues long. Trimming cost V 4 bases and J 0 bases, with 6 bases left between them.

This rearrangement joins TRBV27 to TRBJ2-2; TRBD1 agrees at 7 bases. With 4 bases clipped from V and 5 bases from J, the junction kept 7 bases outside the gene matches. The V gene's germline CDR1 is MNHEY and CDR2 SMNVEV (reference sequence). This CDR3 is built from 15 residues. In nucleotides, the CDR3 is TGTGCCAGCAGTTCCCGGGACAGTTTTACCGGGGAGCTGTTTTTT. Amino acids: CASSSRDSFTGELFF.

V is TRBV9 and J is TRBJ2-7; 10 positions agree with TRBD2. CDR3 length: 18 amino acids. The germline V gene encodes CDR1 SGDLS and CDR2 YYNGEE. V trimming: 2 bases; J trimming: 0 bases; junction bases outside the gene matches: 11. CDR3 amino acids: CASSVGPSGSVSSYEQYF. CDR3 bases: TGTGCCAGCAGCGTCGGACCTAGCGGGAGTGTAAGCTCCTACGAGCAGTACTTC.

CDR3 sequence reads: CASIPSGSSYNEQFF. In DNA, the CDR3 is TGTGCCAGCATCCCCAGCGGGAGCTCCTACAATGAGCAGTTCTTC. The V and J genes are TRBV5-5 and TRBJ2-1, with 8 bases fitting TRBD2. Germline V gene sequence: CDR1 SGHKS, CDR2 YYEKEE (reference sequence). CDR3 length equals 15 residues. Trimming took 6 bases from V and 0 from J; bases not matched to a gene: 5.

CDR3 protein: CSVVRGRAIGNEQFF. In DNA, the CDR3 is TGCAGCGTTGTTAGGGGGAGGGCCATCGGCAATGAGCAGTTCTTC. This rearrangement joins TRBV29-1 to TRBJ2-1; D may be TRBD2 (7 bases). V was pared by 4 bases and J by 6 bases, with 19 bases between. CDR1 SQVTM and CDR2 ANQGSEA come from the germline V gene. The CDR3 totals 15 residues.